What follows describes a single T cell receptor beta chain. Antigen: not known. Amplification used 60 Vbeta primers and 13 Jbeta primers. Measured with immunoSEQ multiplex PCR; TCRdb has only the in-frame clones, and not every one. The repertoire holds some 150,000 clones, roughly two thirds seen once, with more than 2.5% in the top ten. The data belong to a study of cytomegalovirus exposure and HLA in healthy donors. Germline V gene lookup returns CDR1 SQVTM and CDR2 ANQGSEA. This CDR3 has 13 residues. General observations from the study: Later analysis identified a missense DCLRE1C variant that was linked to TCR beta V- and J-gene trimming.

This clonotype was obtained from a woman aged 25 to 39 in good health and CMV-seronegative. This chain uses TRBV29-1 with TRBJ2-1; 8 bases are a match to TRBD1. The sample consisted of PBMCs. The CDR3 here is CTGRHRGFGEQFF. CDR3 in DNA: TGCACCGGTCGGCACAGGGGGTTCGGTGAGCAGTTCTTC.